The source of this TCR beta chain is a study of chemoradiotherapy in HPV16-positive cancers. The CDR3 is 13 amino acids. The germline CDR1 and CDR2 sequences are ENHRY and SYGVKD. V lost 10 bases and J lost 3, with 15 bases in between. To note about this clone: Its antigen is not known.

Study-wide results and caveats: The functional HPV-specific definition rests on just two HPV16-positive patients. Better recurrence-free survival went with HPV-responsive T-cell expansion in HPV16-positive patients.

Clones were sequenced by immunoSEQ multiplex PCR, and TCRdb holds only the in-frame ones, with some missing. The sample lists approximately 3,500 clones, 70% to 90% seen once, with about 5.4% in the top ten. Samples were taken several times over chemoradiotherapy. The rearrangement joins TRBV10-3 to TRBJ2-5, with TRBD2 as a possible D gene (6 bases). This material consisted of tumor tissue, taken from a patient who underwent chemoradiotherapy. The receptor comes from a human donor with HPV-associated anogenital cancer. The CDR3 DNA reads TGTGCCACAACCCGGGACTTCGAAGAGACCCAGTACTTC. Translation: CATTRDFEETQYF.